This paragraph reports one T cell receptor beta chain. Primers used in a second PCR of about 6 to 11 cycles were a sample-barcoded 5' primer and a J-beta primer mix. TCRdb re-derived calls from the 5' RACE reads in MiXCR, one entry per CDR3 protein. The table has more than 900,000 distinct CDR3 sequences, 25% to 30% seen once. The sample is drawn from a study of blood T cells in healthy people across ages. V dropped 6 bases and J dropped 2; count of bases not matched to a gene: 11. From germline, CDR1 is SNHLY and CDR2 FYNNEI. The CDR3 consists of 16 residues. Separately, the same data were catalogued under a study of T cells of mothers and their children.

The J gene is TRBJ1-1, the V gene TRBV2, with 8 bases matching TRBD1. This sequence originates from a woman between 40 and 55 years old in good health. Sequenced sample: blood. The CDR3 sequence is CASRKGTGGGNTEAFF. The CDR3 DNA sequence: TGTGCCAGCAGAAAGGGAACAGGGGGGGGAAACACTGAAGCTTTCTTT.